This is a list of T cell receptor beta chains from one sample in a study of cytomegalovirus exposure and HLA in healthy donors. The data were produced by immunoSEQ multiplex PCR, yet TCRdb's version contains in-frame clones alone and is incomplete. The sample includes some 200,000 clones, over 9.5% seen only once; the top ten take approximately 8.4%. The sample was PBMCs. The source is a middle-aged man in good health and CMV-seropositive. Each CDR3 is given with its conserved first and last residue. D genes are given only for firm matches. Only part of the rows carry a size: once, few, many, or a class if the clone is expanded.

TRBV6-6	TRBJ2-5	NA	few	CASSFSDGVQETQYF	TGTGCCAGCAGTTTCTCGGACGGGGTCCAAGAGACCCAGTACTTC
TRBV6-6	TRBJ1-2	TRBD1	few	CASSIQGADGYTF	TGTGCCAGCAGTATACAGGGGGCGGATGGCTACACCTTC
TRBV19	TRBJ2-3	TRBD1	NA	CASSGTGTDTQYF	TGTGCCAGTAGCGGGACAGGCACAGATACGCAGTATTTT
TRBV7-2	TRBJ1-3	NA	few	CASSPINTIYF	TGTGCCAGCAGCCCTATTAACACCATATATTTT
TRBV2	TRBJ2-3	TRBD2	few	CASRVAGGTDTQYF	TGTGCCAGCAGGGTAGCGGGGGGCACAGATACGCAGTATTTT
TRBV9	TRBJ2-3	TRBD1	NA	CASSPRTGWTDTQYF	TGTGCCAGCAGCCCTCGGACAGGGTGGACAGATACGCAGTATTTT
TRBV19	TRBJ2-7	TRBD1	NA	CASSNMPGQGYEQYF	TGTGCCAGTAGCAATATGCCGGGACAGGGGTACGAGCAGTACTTC
TRBV28	TRBJ1-2	NA	few	CASSITGLRGYTF	TGTGCCAGCAGTATTACAGGGTTACGTGGCTACACCTTC
TRBV7-2	TRBJ2-1	TRBD2	NA	CASSFSSGGAYNEQFF	TGTGCCAGCAGCTTCTCTAGCGGGGGGGCCTACAATGAGCAGTTCTTC
TRBV5-4	TRBJ2-6	NA	few	CASSPDTSGANVLTF	TGTGCCAGCAGCCCGGACACCTCTGGGGCCAACGTCCTGACTTTC
TRBV4-1	TRBJ1-6	TRBD1	NA	CASRRGQGNSPLHF	TGCGCCAGCAGACGGGGACAGGGAAATTCACCCCTCCACTTT
TRBV2	TRBJ1-5	NA	few	CASTQTVNNQPQHF	TGTGCCAGCACCCAGACAGTGAACAATCAGCCCCAGCATTTT
TRBV2	TRBJ1-1	TRBD1	once	CASSAWDRRNTEAFF	TGTGCCAGCAGTGCCTGGGACAGGCGGAACACTGAAGCTTTCTTT
TRBV7-9	TRBJ1-1	NA	few	CASSPPTVHRKVNTEAFF	TGTGCCAGCAGCCCACCCACAGTACACAGGAAAGTAAACACTGAAGCTTTCTTT